These T cell receptor beta chains were read from a single sample in a study of blood T cell repertoires in COVID-19. Repertoires were generated with immunoSEQ multiplex PCR, while TCRdb's copy carries only in-frame clones and drops some. The sample lists approximately 71,000 clones, 60% to 85% occurring once. The sample comprised peripheral blood. These receptors were collected from a human donor in a cohort sampled during active COVID-19. Each CDR3 is given with its conserved first and last residue. Fields, in order: V gene, D gene, J gene, clone size, CDR3 DNA, CDR3 protein. The D gene is left open where the match is weak. Rows may omit the clone size; those that give it use once, few, many or a size class.

TRBV5-1	TRBD2	TRBJ2-3	-	TGCGCCAGCAGCCGCTGGGCGGGGGGTCCGTCAGATACGCAGTATTTT	CASSRWAGGPSDTQYF
TRBV3-1/TRBV3-2	-	TRBJ1-6	-	TGTGCCAGCAGCCAAGCAGGGGCCTCACCCCTCCACTTT	CASSQAGASPLHF
TRBV5-1	TRBD2	TRBJ2-7	-	TGCGCCAGCAGTCCTAGCGGGGGATACGAGCAGTACTTC	CASSPSGGYEQYF
TRBV4-2	-	TRBJ2-3	-	TGTGCCAGCAGCCAAGATGAGGGAGGCCGAGAGTATTTT	CASSQDEGGREYF
TRBV21-1	-	TRBJ1-3	-	TGTGCCAGCAGCATTCCGCCAGGGTTTACTGGAAACACCATATATTTT	CASSIPPGFTGNTIYF
TRBV20-1	-	TRBJ2-1	-	TGCAGTCCGGGGGAGCAGTTCTTC	CSPGEQFF
TRBV14	-	TRBJ2-2	-	TGTGCCAGCAGCCTCCAAGGGCGGGGGAACACCGGGGAGCTGTTTTTT	CASSLQGRGNTGELFF
TRBV4-3	-	TRBJ1-5	-	TGCGCCAGCAGCCAAGAGGTCCGGGGGCAGCCCCAGCATTTT	CASSQEVRGQPQHF
TRBV2	TRBD2	TRBJ2-4	-	TGTGCCAGCAGTGGGGGACTAGCGACAGCCAAAAACATTCAGTACTTC	CASSGGLATAKNIQYF
TRBV6-5	-	TRBJ2-7	-	TGTGCCAGCACCCCCGAGCGGCAGTTCGCGTACGAGCAGTACTTC	CASTPERQFAYEQYF
TRBV6-1	TRBD2	TRBJ2-1	-	TGTGCCAGCAGTGAAGGTCTAGCGGGAGGGGGGAATGAGCAGTTCTTC	CASSEGLAGGGNEQFF
TRBV7-8	-	TRBJ1-5	-	TGTGCCAGCAGCCTAAATGGCGGACAGCCCCAGCATTTT	CASSLNGGQPQHF
TRBV5-4	TRBD1	TRBJ1-2	-	TGTGCCAGCAGCTTGGTAGGGACAGCTAACTATGGCTACACCTTC	CASSLVGTANYGYTF
TRBV12-3/TRBV12-4	-	TRBJ2-7	-	TGTGCCAGCAGAACAGGGAACGAGCAGTACTTC	CASRTGNEQYF
TRBV5-1	TRBD2	TRBJ2-3	-	TGCGCCAGCAGCTTGGTAGGGACTAGCGGCCGCACAGATACGCAGTATTTT	CASSLVGTSGRTDTQYF
TRBV5-6	-	TRBJ1-2	once	TGTGCCAGCAGCTCCCGGGCCCGGCAGGGCCCTTATGGCTACACCTTC	CASSSRARQGPYGYTF
TRBV7-8	-	TRBJ1-1	-	TGTGCCAGCAGCTTAGAGCGGGGCGGCACTGAAGCTTTCTTT	CASSLERGGTEAFF
TRBV14	-	TRBJ2-7	-	TGTGCCAGCAGCTCACTCCGGACAAGAGCCTACGAGCAGTACTTC	CASSSLRTRAYEQYF
TRBV19	TRBD1	TRBJ1-6	-	TGTGCCAGTATGGACAGGGGCGTGGGAAATTCACCCCTCCACTTT	CASMDRGVGNSPLHF